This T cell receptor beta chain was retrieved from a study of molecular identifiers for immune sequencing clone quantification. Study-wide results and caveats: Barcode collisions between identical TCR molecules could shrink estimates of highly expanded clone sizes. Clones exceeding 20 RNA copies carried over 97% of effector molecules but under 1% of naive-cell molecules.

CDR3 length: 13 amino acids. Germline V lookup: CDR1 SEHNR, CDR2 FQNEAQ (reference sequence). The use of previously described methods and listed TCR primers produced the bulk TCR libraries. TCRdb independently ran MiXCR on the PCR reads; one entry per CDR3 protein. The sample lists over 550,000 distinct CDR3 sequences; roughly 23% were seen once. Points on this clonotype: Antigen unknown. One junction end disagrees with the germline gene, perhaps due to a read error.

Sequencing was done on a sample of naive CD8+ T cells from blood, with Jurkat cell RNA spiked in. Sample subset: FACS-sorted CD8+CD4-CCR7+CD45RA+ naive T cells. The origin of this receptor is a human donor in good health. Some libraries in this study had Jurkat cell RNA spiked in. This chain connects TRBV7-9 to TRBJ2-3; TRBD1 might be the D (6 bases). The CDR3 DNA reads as TGTGCCAGCTCGGCAGGGGTCACAGATACGCAGTGTTTT. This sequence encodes CASSAGVTDTQCF.